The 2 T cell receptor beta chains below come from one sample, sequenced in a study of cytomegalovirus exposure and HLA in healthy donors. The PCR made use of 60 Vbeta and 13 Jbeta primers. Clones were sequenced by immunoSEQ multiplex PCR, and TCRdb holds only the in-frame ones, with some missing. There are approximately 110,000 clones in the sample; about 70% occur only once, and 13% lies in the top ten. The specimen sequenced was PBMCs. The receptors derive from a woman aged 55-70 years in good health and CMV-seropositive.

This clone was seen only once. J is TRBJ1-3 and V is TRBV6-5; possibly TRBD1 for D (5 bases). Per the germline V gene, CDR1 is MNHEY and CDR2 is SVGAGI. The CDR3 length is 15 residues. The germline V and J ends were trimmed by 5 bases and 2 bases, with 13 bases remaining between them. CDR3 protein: CASSRDRGAGNTIYF. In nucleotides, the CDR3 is TGTGCCAGCAGTCGGGACCGCGGGGCTGGAAACACCATATATTTT.

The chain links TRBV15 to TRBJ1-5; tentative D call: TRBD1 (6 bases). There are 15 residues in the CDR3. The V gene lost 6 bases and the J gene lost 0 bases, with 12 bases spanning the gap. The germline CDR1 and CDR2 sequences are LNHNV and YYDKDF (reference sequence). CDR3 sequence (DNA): TGTGCCACCAGACCGGCGGGGGCTAGCAATCAGCCCCAGCATTTT. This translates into CATRPAGASNQPQHF. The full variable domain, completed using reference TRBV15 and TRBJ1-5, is DAMVIQNPRYQVTQFGKPVTLSCSQTLNHNVMYWYQQKSSQAPKLLFHYYDKDFNNEADTPDNFQSRRPNTSFCFLDIRSPGLGDTAMYLCATRPAGASNQPQHFGDGTRLSIL.